The 26 T cell receptor beta chains listed next were all sequenced from one sample in a study of blood T cell repertoires in COVID-19. Assay used: immunoSEQ multiplex PCR; TCRdb lists only in-frame clones, some missing. Of over 110,000 clones in the sample, approximately 84% were seen once. Specimen: PBMCs or T cells enriched from blood (not recorded which). The receptor set was obtained from a man over 45 in a cohort exposed to, infected with or recovered from COVID-19 (not recorded which).

The V and J genes are TRBV12-3 or TRBV12-4 and TRBJ2-3; D is uncertain. V shed 3 bases and J shed 5 bases, with 6 bases lying between them. CDR3 length: 12 amino acids. As DNA, the CDR3 is TGTGCCAGCAGTTTCGGTGGAGATACGCAGTATTTT. Translation: CASSFGGDTQYF.

The V call is TRBV7-9, the J call TRBJ1-2; D gene unclear. V was clipped by 2 bases and J by 1 base, with 11 bases between them. The V gene's germline CDR1 is SEHNR and CDR2 FQNEAQ (reference sequence). The CDR3 has 15 residues. The CDR3 here is CASSLSRLNNYGYTF. The CDR3, as DNA: TGTGCCAGCAGCTTAAGCAGACTAAATAACTATGGCTACACCTTC.

The rearrangement uses TRBV28 and TRBJ1-5, with TRBD1 as a possible D gene (5 bases). Per germline, CDR1 MDHEN and CDR2 SYDVKM. V was shortened by 8 bases and J by 4 bases, with 12 bases between the two germline ends. This CDR3 spans 13 amino acids. The CDR3 DNA reads TGTGCCAGCGCGGGGACGCCTAATCAGCCCCAGCATTTT. This sequence encodes CASAGTPNQPQHF.

The chain employs TRBV30 and TRBJ2-7; 7 positions match TRBD2. V was pared by 3 bases and J by 4 bases, with 9 bases of the junction left unmatched. Germline V gives CDR1 GTSNPN, CDR2 SVGIG (reference sequence). The CDR3 is made up of 14 amino acids. CDR3 in amino acids: CAWSPLAVSYEQYF. DNA for the CDR3: TGTGCCTGGAGCCCCCTAGCGGTCTCATACGAGCAGTACTTC.

The chain combines TRBV6-2 or TRBV6-3 with TRBJ2-7; weak D call: TRBD1 (5 bases). CDR3 length equals 12 residues. V was pared by 5 bases and J by 4 bases, with 9 bases between. Germline CDR1 is MNHEY and CDR2 is SVGEGT. This CDR3 is CASSPQGYEQYF. CDR3 nucleotide sequence: TGTGCCAGCAGTCCCCAGGGATACGAGCAGTACTTC.

The V call is TRBV29-1, the J call TRBJ2-1; 9 nucleotides line up with TRBD2. The trim removed 1 base at V and 7 bases at J, leaving 17 bases unmatched. The CDR3 has 18 amino acids. Germline loops: CDR1 SQVTM, CDR2 ANQGSEA. DNA of the CDR3: TGCAGCGTTGAAGGTAGAGGGGTAGCGGGAGATCCGAGGAATGAGCAGTTCTTC. Translation gives CSVEGRGVAGDPRNEQFF.

The rearrangement uses TRBV6-5 and TRBJ2-5; 10 bases match TRBD2. Germline V gene sequence: CDR1 MNHEY, CDR2 SVGAGI. This CDR3 region has 15 residues. Germline trimming cut 5 bases from V and 5 bases from J; bases unmatched to any gene: 8. The CDR3 bases are TGTGCCAGCAGTCCGCTAGCGGGGGTCCGGGAGACCCAGTACTTC. Its protein is CASSPLAGVRETQYF.

The chain is built from TRBV25-1 and TRBJ2-7, with a tentative D call TRBD1 (6 bases). Per the germline V gene, CDR1 is MGHDK and CDR2 is SYGVNS. This CDR3 has 16 residues. Between the trimmed V and J ends, which lost 2 bases and 2 bases, there was a span of 16 bases. CDR3 in amino acids: CASSEKVEGTTYEQYF. For the CDR3, the DNA is TGTGCCAGCAGTGAAAAAGTTGAAGGGACAACCTACGAGCAGTACTTC.

The chain couples TRBV15 to TRBJ2-3; D remains unclear. Between the trimmed V and J ends, which lost 0 bases and 2 bases, there was a span of 12 bases. Germline V gives CDR1 LNHNV, CDR2 YYDKDF (reference sequence). The CDR3 has 16 residues. CDR3 region: CATSRDPPPYTDTQYF. The CDR3 DNA sequence: TGTGCCACCAGCAGAGATCCCCCCCCGTACACAGATACGCAGTATTTT.

This clone was observed a single time. This chain links TRBV30 with TRBJ1-1, with a weak D call TRBD1 (5 bases). Germline CDR1 GTSNPN, CDR2 SVGIG (reference sequence). V lost 0 bases and J lost 10, with 15 bases in between. This CDR3 spans 13 amino acids. CDR3: CAWSVRGFSGAFF. Written as DNA, the CDR3 is TGTGCCTGGAGTGTACGGGGGTTTAGCGGAGCTTTCTTT.

The chain links TRBV11-3 to TRBJ2-3; no firm D call. CDR1 is SGHNT, CDR2 YENEEA, per germline. Trimming removed 5 bases at V and 4 bases at J, with 10 bases between. The CDR3 consists of 13 residues. The chain's CDR3 is CASSPRSADTQYF. CDR3 nucleotide sequence: TGTGCCAGCAGCCCTAGGAGTGCAGATACGCAGTATTTT.

The chain links TRBV11-3 to TRBJ2-1, with D possibly TRBD2 on 5 matching bases. From germline, CDR1 is SGHNT and CDR2 YENEEA. This CDR3 spans 15 amino acids. The germline V and J ends were trimmed by 4 bases and 8 bases, with 18 bases remaining between them. CDR3: CASSSDSASSDEQFF. CDR3 DNA sequence: TGTGCCAGCAGCTCCGACTCAGCTAGCAGCGATGAGCAGTTCTTC.

The rearrangement joins TRBV19 to TRBJ1-2, with TRBD1 as a possible D gene (5 bases). The CDR3 totals 12 residues. Germline V lookup: CDR1 LNHDA, CDR2 SQIVND (reference sequence). V lost 6 bases and J 5 bases, leaving 10 bases between the germline ends. CDR3 loop: CASRGLTYGYTF. CDR3 bases: TGTGCCAGTAGGGGACTGACTTATGGCTACACCTTC.

V gene TRBV30 combines with J gene TRBJ1-2; the D is unclear. The CDR3 is 12 amino acids. Trimming removed 1 base from V and 4 bases from J, with 7 bases in between. Germline V gene data show CDR1 as GTSNPN and CDR2 as SVGIG (reference sequence). Here the CDR3 DNA reads TGTGCCTGGAGTGGCGGAACCTATGGCTACACCTTC. Its translation: CAWSGGTYGYTF.

The chain links TRBV7-3 to TRBJ2-2; 14 bases align to TRBD2. After removal of 5 bases from V and 7 bases from J, the junction contained 6 bases not matched to a gene. This CDR3 has 16 residues. Germline CDR1 SGHTA, CDR2 FQGTGA. The CDR3 region is CASSHGTSGGYGELFF. As DNA, the CDR3 is TGTGCCAGCAGCCATGGGACTAGCGGGGGCTACGGGGAGCTGTTTTTT.

J is TRBJ1-2 and V is TRBV7-2; no firm D call. This CDR3 comprises 12 residues. V was cut by 10 bases and J by 11 bases, with 20 bases left in between. The V gene's germline CDR1 is SGHTA and CDR2 FQGNSA. The CDR3, as DNA: TGTGCCATTTCGTCGGGTTTGTCTGGGTACACCTTC. Translation: CAISSGLSGYTF.

The V call is TRBV18, the J call TRBJ1-4, with TRBD1 as a possible D gene (6 bases). CDR3 length: 15 residues. The V gene lost 3 bases and the J gene lost 3 bases, with 11 bases spanning the gap. Germline assignment: CDR1 KGHSH and CDR2 LQKENI. The CDR3 region is CASSPTGLPNEKLFF. The CDR3 DNA is TGTGCCAGCTCACCTACAGGGCTGCCTAATGAAAAACTGTTTTTT.

This clone turned up a few times. This rearrangement joins TRBV3-1 (or the pseudogene TRBV3-2) to TRBJ1-2; weak D call: TRBD1 (5 bases). Germline V gives CDR1 LGHDT, CDR2 YNNKEL (reference sequence). The CDR3 loop spans 13 amino acids. Between the trimmed V and J ends, which lost 6 bases and 7 bases, there was a span of 15 bases. The CDR3 DNA reads TGTGCCAGCAGTCAACAGGCAGCCGCTGGCTACACCTTC. Amino acid sequence: CASSQQAAAGYTF.

The V gene is TRBV7-9, the J gene TRBJ2-5; TRBD1 matches 8 bases. The V segment lost 5 bases and the J segment 3 bases; nucleotides outside the gene matches: 23. The CDR3 spans 20 residues. Germline V CDR1 and CDR2: SEHNR, FQNEAQ (reference sequence). The CDR3 bases are TGTGCCAGCAGCAGAAATCGCGCAGGGCCGATTGGGACAGGTGAAGAGACCCAGTACTTC. Protein product: CASSRNRAGPIGTGEETQYF.

This clone appeared a few times. The V gene is TRBV12-5, the J gene TRBJ1-5; a weak D match, TRBD1 (6 bases). The CDR3 sequence is 13 residues long. V was cut by 6 bases and J by 4 bases, with 10 bases left in between. CDR1 is LGHNT and CDR2 is FRNRAP in the germline V gene. Written as DNA, the CDR3 is TGTGCTAGTGGGACAGGCGTAAATCAGCCCCAGCATTTT. This codes for CASGTGVNQPQHF.

This clone was counted a single time. The genes are TRBV19 and TRBJ2-2, with 9 bases matching TRBD1. The germline V gene has CDR1 LNHDA and CDR2 SQIVND (reference sequence). This CDR3 is 16 amino acids long. V shed 5 bases, J shed 3 bases, and the junction held 7 bases outside the gene matches. CDR3 bases: TGTGCCAGTAGTCTGGGGACAGGGAGGGACACCGGGGAGCTGTTTTTT. Translated: CASSLGTGRDTGELFF.

V usage is TRBV4-2 and J usage is TRBJ2-7; 10 positions agree with TRBD2. Germline CDR1 is LGHNA and CDR2 is YNFKEQ. The CDR3 covers 17 residues. Trimming took 0 bases from V and 0 from J; bases not matched to a gene: 5. The CDR3 bases are TGTGCCAGCAGCCAAGAGGTACTAGCGGGACGCTCCTACGAGCAGTACTTC. Translation: CASSQEVLAGRSYEQYF.

The chain is built from TRBV4-2 and TRBJ1-3; TRBD1 is a possible D gene (6 bases). Germline loops: CDR1 LGHNA, CDR2 YNFKEQ. The ends were cut back, 6 bases at V and 4 bases at J, with 16 bases in the middle. The CDR3 runs 15 residues. CDR3 amino acids: CASSQTQGSGNTIYF. The DNA for the CDR3 is TGTGCCAGCAGTCAAACACAGGGCTCAGGAAACACCATATATTTT.

This clone was counted between two and nine times. In nucleotides, the CDR3 is TGTGCCAGCAGCTGGGACAGGCAAACTAGCACAGATACGCAGTATTTT. It yields the protein CASSWDRQTSTDTQYF. The rearrangement uses TRBV7-6 and TRBJ2-3, with TRBD1 identical over 8 bases. Germline-derived CDR1 and CDR2 are SGHVS and FNYEAQ. V gave up 4 bases and J gave up 0 bases; unmatched junction bases: 6. This CDR3 region has 16 residues.

This clone was counted only a few times. The chain links TRBV6-5 to TRBJ2-2; 10 nucleotides match TRBD2. Germline loops: CDR1 MNHEY, CDR2 SVGAGI. V dropped 6 bases and J dropped 7; count of bases not matched to a gene: 8. This CDR3 is 15 amino acids long. DNA for the CDR3: TGTGCCAGCAGCCAACAGGGACTAGCGAACGGGGAGCTGTTTTTT. Amino acid sequence: CASSQQGLANGELFF.

This clone was detected only once. The chain joins TRBV27 to TRBJ2-1; a weak D match, TRBD2 (6 bases). This CDR3 is 14 amino acids long. CDR1 is MNHEY and CDR2 is SMNVEV in the germline V gene (reference sequence). The germline V and J ends were trimmed by 2 bases and 10 bases, with 15 bases remaining between them. The CDR3 region has the DNA TGTGCCAGCAGTTTAAGCGGCCTTGGGGGGGAGCAGTTCTTC. Its translation: CASSLSGLGGEQFF.